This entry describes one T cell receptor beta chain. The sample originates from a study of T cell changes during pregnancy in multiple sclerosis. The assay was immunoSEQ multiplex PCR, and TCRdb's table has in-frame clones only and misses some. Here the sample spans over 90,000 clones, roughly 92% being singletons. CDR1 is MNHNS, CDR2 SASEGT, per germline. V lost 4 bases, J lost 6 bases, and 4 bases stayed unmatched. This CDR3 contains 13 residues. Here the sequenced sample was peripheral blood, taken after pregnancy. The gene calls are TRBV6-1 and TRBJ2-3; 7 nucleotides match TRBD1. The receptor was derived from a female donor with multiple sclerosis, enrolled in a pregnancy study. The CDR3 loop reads CASSGQGVDTQYF. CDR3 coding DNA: TGTGCCAGCAGTGGACAGGGAGTGGATACGCAGTATTTT.